Below are 18 T cell receptor beta chains sequenced from a single sample in a study of OX40 agonist ivuxolimab in advanced cancers. Libraries were prepared by immunoSEQ multiplex PCR; TCRdb keeps only in-frame clonotypes and omits some of them. This table has tens of thousands of clones, about 83% appearing once. Sequenced here: CD4+ or CD8+ T cells sorted from blood, sampled in a trial of the OX40 agonist ivuxolimab. The receptors originated from an adult with an advanced solid tumor such as melanoma, head and neck, liver or kidney cancer.

As for this clone: The same CDR3 arises from other DNA sequences in this sample as well. The V and J genes are TRBV19 and TRBJ2-3; D possibly corresponds to TRBD2 (5 bases). This CDR3 spans 14 amino acids. V dropped 5 bases and J dropped 1 base, with 10 bases sitting between them. Germline V gives CDR1 LNHDA, CDR2 SQIVND (reference sequence). This chain's CDR3 is CASSPQRGTDTQYF. Here the CDR3 DNA reads TGTGCCAGTAGTCCCCAGAGGGGCACAGATACGCAGTATTTT.

This chain connects TRBV7-8 to TRBJ1-1; D is undetermined. The length of the CDR3 is 14 residues. The V gene lost 7 bases and the J gene lost 0 bases, with 12 bases spanning the gap. Germline V CDR1 and CDR2: SGHVS, FQNEAQ. The CDR3 DNA reads as TGTGCCAGCAAATCCACAGATTTGAACACTGAAGCTTTCTTT. Translation: CASKSTDLNTEAFF.

By share, this clone counts as medium-sized. V gene TRBV6-1 combines with J gene TRBJ2-7; no clear D. The CDR3 is made up of 15 amino acids. Deletions cut 1 base from V and 4 bases from J, with 14 bases between. From germline, CDR1 is MNHNS and CDR2 SASEGT. This CDR3 is CASSEDPSRVYEQYF. The CDR3 region has the DNA TGTGCCAGCAGTGAAGACCCCTCCAGAGTATACGAGCAGTACTTC.

The V and J genes are TRBV4-1 and TRBJ1-2; 7 bases fit TRBD1. This CDR3 contains 15 residues. J lost 5 bases, V lost 0 bases, and 6 bases had no gene match. Germline loops: CDR1 MGHRA, CDR2 YSYEKL. The CDR3 here is CASSQEGPGGYGYTF. The CDR3 DNA reads TGCGCCAGCAGCCAAGAGGGGCCAGGGGGGTATGGCTACACCTTC.

V usage is TRBV27 and J usage is TRBJ2-5; 9 positions match TRBD2. This CDR3 contains 13 residues. With 3 bases clipped from V and 9 bases from J, the junction kept 5 bases outside the gene matches. Per the germline V gene, CDR1 is MNHEY and CDR2 is SMNVEV (reference sequence). The CDR3 loop is CASSLGRGRAQYF. Written as DNA, the CDR3 is TGTGCCAGCAGTTTGGGACGCGGGAGGGCCCAGTACTTC.

The rearrangement joins TRBV29-1 to TRBJ1-1; D possibly corresponds to TRBD1 (6 bases). This CDR3 contains 12 residues. The V and J ends lost 5 bases and 1 base respectively, with 8 bases between them. CDR1 is SQVTM and CDR2 is ANQGSEA in the germline V gene. CDR3 loop: CSVKTGNTEAFF. The CDR3 DNA sequence: TGCAGCGTTAAGACAGGGAACACTGAAGCTTTCTTT.

The V call is TRBV7-2, the J call TRBJ2-1, with D hard to call. CDR3 size: 16 residues. V was pared by 1 base and J by 0 bases, with 10 bases between. The germline V gene encodes CDR1 SGHTA and CDR2 FQGNSA. The CDR3 loop reads CASSLVSAVSYNEQFF. CDR3 bases: TGTGCCAGCAGCTTAGTAAGCGCGGTCTCCTACAATGAGCAGTTCTTC.

V is TRBV4-1 and J is TRBJ1-3; D is uncertain. V dropped 0 bases and J dropped 3 bases, with 6 bases sitting between them. The CDR3 totals 14 residues. The germline V gene encodes CDR1 MGHRA and CDR2 YSYEKL. CDR3 sequence (DNA): TGCGCCAGCAGCCAAGACGGTAGTGGAAACACCATATATTTT. This gives the protein CASSQDGSGNTIYF.

This sequence joins TRBV28 and TRBJ2-1; 9 bases match TRBD1. The CDR3 length is 14 residues. V dropped 7 bases and J dropped 7; count of bases not matched to a gene: 8. Germline V gives CDR1 MDHEN, CDR2 SYDVKM. The CDR3 nucleotides read TGTGCCAGCATCGTACAGGGGGCGCAGAATGAGCAGTTCTTC. Translation: CASIVQGAQNEQFF. The variable domain in full, completed from reference TRBV28 and TRBJ2-1, reads DVKVTQSSRYLVKRTGEKVFLECVQDMDHENMFWYRQDPGLGLRLIYFSYDVKMKEKGDIPEGYSVSREKKERFSLILESASTNQTSMYLCASIVQGAQNEQFFGPGTRLTVL.

A word on this clone: The junction does not match germline at one end; this may be a read error. The chain links TRBV7-9 to TRBJ2-5; maybe TRBD2 (5 bases). Germline V gene sequence: CDR1 SEHNR, CDR2 FQNEAQ (reference sequence). This CDR3 is built from 12 residues. CDR3 sequence reads: CVSSIRGETQYF. The CDR3 DNA follows: TGTGTCAGCAGCATCCGCGGGGAGACCCAGTACTTC. The full variable domain, completed using reference TRBV7-9 and TRBJ2-5, is DTGVSQNPRHKITKRGQNVTFRCDPISEHNRLYWYRQTLGQGPEFLTYFQNEAQLEKSRLLSDRFSAERPKGSFSTLEIQRTEQGDSAMYLCVSSIRGETQYFGPGTRLLVL.

The chain joins TRBV6-5 to TRBJ1-5; D gene ambiguous. Trimming shortened V by 4 bases and J by 2 bases, and 9 bases separated the two germline ends. Germline values: CDR1 MNHEY, CDR2 SVGAGI. This CDR3 spans 14 amino acids. CDR3 sequence: CASSSGNGNQPQHF. CDR3 sequence (DNA): TGTGCCAGCAGTTCCGGGAACGGCAATCAGCCCCAGCATTTT.

This sequence joins TRBV15 and TRBJ1-1; a possible D gene is TRBD1 (5 bases). Trimming left V 5 bases short and J 1 base short, with 14 bases between. The CDR3 runs to 15 residues. CDR1 and CDR2 from the germline V gene are LNHNV and YYDKDF (reference sequence). CDR3 coding DNA: TGTGCCACCAGCTTAGAAGGGACTGCGAACACTGAAGCTTTCTTT. Translating gives CATSLEGTANTEAFF.

The chain is built from TRBV7-6 and TRBJ2-3, with D tentatively TRBD2 (6 bases). The CDR3 runs 15 residues. Trimming removed 5 bases from V and 1 base from J, with 13 bases in between. Germline V gives CDR1 SGHVS, CDR2 FNYEAQ. The CDR3 coding sequence is TGTGCCAGCAGCCGACTAGGTCCGGGCACAGATACGCAGTATTTT. Translation: CASSRLGPGTDTQYF.

This clone is categorized as medium-sized. The genes are TRBV29-1 and TRBJ2-1, with no clear D. This CDR3 has 11 amino acids. Trimming pared 3 bases from V and 3 bases from J, leaving 3 bases between. Germline V CDR1 and CDR2: SQVTM, ANQGSEA. The CDR3 reads CSVEGYNEQFF. The CDR3 nucleotides are TGCAGCGTTGAGGGCTACAATGAGCAGTTCTTC.

This clone was detected only a few times. The J gene is TRBJ1-2, the V gene TRBV7-9; no reliable D call. CDR3 length: 12 residues. Germline CDR1 reads SEHNR; CDR2 reads FQNEAQ (reference sequence). Trimming left V 1 base short and J 7 bases short, with 7 bases between. This CDR3 is CASSLGLGGYTF. CDR3 sequence (DNA): TGTGCCAGCAGCTTAGGTCTAGGTGGCTACACCTTC. The full variable domain, in which reference TRBV7-9 and TRBJ1-2 provide the parts outside the CDR3, is DTGVSQNPRHKITKRGQNVTFRCDPISEHNRLYWYRQTLGQGPEFLTYFQNEAQLEKSRLLSDRFSAERPKGSFSTLEIQRTEQGDSAMYLCASSLGLGGYTFGSGTRLTVV.

The chain combines TRBV5-1 with TRBJ2-7; D not resolved. The CDR3 runs 16 residues. V was pared by 2 bases and J by 2 bases, with 17 bases between. Germline V gene data show CDR1 as SGHRS and CDR2 as YFSETQ. The CDR3 DNA reads as TGCGCCAGCAGCTTAAGACTTACAAGTGCCACCTACGAGCAGTACTTC. Translated, it gives CASSLRLTSATYEQYF. The full variable domain, completed using reference TRBV5-1 and TRBJ2-7, is KAGVTQTPRYLIKTRGQQVTLSCSPISGHRSVSWYQQTPGQGLQFLFEYFSETQRNKGNFPGRFSGRQFSNSRSEMNVSTLELGDSALYLCASSLRLTSATYEQYFGPGTRLTVT.

In this sample, this clone turned up a few times. This sequence joins TRBV7-6 and TRBJ1-2; D remains unclear. Per germline, CDR1 SGHVS and CDR2 FNYEAQ. The length of the CDR3 is 16 residues. V lost 0 bases and J 1 base, leaving 12 bases between the germline ends. The CDR3 loop is CASSLAPRDYNYGYTF. In nucleotides, the CDR3 is TGTGCCAGCAGCTTAGCCCCCAGAGATTATAACTATGGCTACACCTTC.

On this clone: Other DNA sequences within the sample encode an identical CDR3. V and J are TRBV28 and TRBJ1-5; 9 bases are shared with TRBD1. The CDR3 runs to 14 residues. Germline V gene sequence: CDR1 MDHEN, CDR2 SYDVKM. V dropped 5 bases and J dropped 4; count of bases not matched to a gene: 3. The CDR3 sequence is CASSPGTGNQPQHF. CDR3 coding DNA: TGTGCCAGCAGTCCTGGGACAGGGAATCAGCCCCAGCATTTT.